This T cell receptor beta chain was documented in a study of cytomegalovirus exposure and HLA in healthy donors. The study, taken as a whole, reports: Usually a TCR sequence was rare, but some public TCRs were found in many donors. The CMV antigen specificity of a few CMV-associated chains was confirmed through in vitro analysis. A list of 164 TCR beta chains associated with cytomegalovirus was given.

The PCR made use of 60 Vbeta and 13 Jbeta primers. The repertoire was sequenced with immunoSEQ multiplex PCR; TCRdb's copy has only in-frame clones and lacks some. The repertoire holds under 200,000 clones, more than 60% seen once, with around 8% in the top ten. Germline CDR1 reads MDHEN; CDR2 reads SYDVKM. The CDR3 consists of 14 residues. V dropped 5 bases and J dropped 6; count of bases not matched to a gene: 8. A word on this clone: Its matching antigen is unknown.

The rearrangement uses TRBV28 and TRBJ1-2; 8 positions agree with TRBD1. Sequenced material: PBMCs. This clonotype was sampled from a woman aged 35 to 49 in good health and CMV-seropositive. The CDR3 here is CASSPRTGSNGYTF. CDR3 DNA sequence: TGTGCCAGCAGTCCCCGGACAGGGAGCAATGGCTACACCTTC.